This entry lists 30 T cell receptor beta chains sequenced from one sample in a study of read filtering for tumor transcriptome and immune sequencing. From around 440 ng of RNA, a library with molecular barcoded alpha/delta and beta/gamma adaptors was made. TCRdb fed the reads into MiXCR, producing one record per CDR3 protein. The sample holds under 60,000 distinct CDR3 sequences, roughly 19% seen once. Sequencing input: a population of CD138-negative cells sorted from bone marrow. These receptors all come from a donor at least 40 years old with multiple myeloma.

The sample holds many counts of this clonotype. This chain connects TRBV4-3 to TRBJ2-1, with D perhaps TRBD2 (6 bases). The CDR3 runs to 19 residues. CDR1 and CDR2 (germline): LGHNA, YSLEER. Trimming shortened V by 0 bases and J by 5 bases, and 23 bases separated the two germline ends. CDR3 DNA: TGCGCCAGCAGCCAAGATCCCCCCCGGGGCGCCGGCGGGAACAATGAGCAGTTCTTC. Its protein product is CASSQDPPRGAGGNNEQFF.

This chain joins TRBV29-1 and TRBJ1-1, with D perhaps TRBD1 (6 bases). Trimming left V 6 bases short and J 1 base short, with 15 bases between. CDR1 and CDR2 from the germline V gene are SQVTM and ANQGSEA. The CDR3 runs to 14 residues. CDR3 sequence (DNA): TGCAGCGTCTCGAGGGGGGGGGAGAACACTGAAGCTTTCTTT. Translation gives CSVSRGGENTEAFF.

At least ten counts were recorded for this clonotype. The CDR3 DNA follows: TGTGCCAGCAGTTACAAGGGGACTAGCGGGACCGGGGAGCTGTTTTTT. This encodes CASSYKGTSGTGELFF. The V and J genes are TRBV2 and TRBJ2-2, with 12 nucleotides matching TRBD2. The CDR3 is made up of 16 amino acids. CDR1 is SNHLY and CDR2 is FYNNEI in the germline V gene. Trimming at V came to 5 bases and at J to 5 bases, leaving 6 bases not matched to a gene.

This clonotype was observed at least ten times. V usage is TRBV7-3 and J usage is TRBJ2-2; 7 nucleotides line up with TRBD2. The CDR3 is made up of 15 amino acids. Germline V gives CDR1 SGHTA, CDR2 FQGTGA. With V trimmed by 1 base and J by 5 bases, 4 bases remained unmatched. For the CDR3, the DNA is TGTGCCAGCAGCTTAATGGCTAGCGGTACCGGGGAGCTGTTTTTT. It specifies CASSLMASGTGELFF.

This clonotype occurred many times. V and J are TRBV20-1 and TRBJ2-6, with D uncertain. V lost 0 bases, J lost 0 bases, and 6 bases lay in between. CDR1 and CDR2 from the germline V gene are DFQATT and SNEGSKA (reference sequence). This CDR3 has 15 residues. As DNA, the CDR3 is TGCAGTGCTAGAGATTCGGACTCTGGGGCCAACGTCCTGACTTTC. Its protein product is CSARDSDSGANVLTF.

This clonotype appeared many times. CDR3 in DNA: TGTGCCAGTAGTTCCCCGGGAGGGAGCCCAGTAGATACGCAGTATTTT. It codes for CASSSPGGSPVDTQYF. The chain uses TRBV19 and TRBJ2-3, with 8 bases aligning to TRBD2. The V segment lost 5 bases and the J segment 5 bases; nucleotides outside the gene matches: 12. Germline lookup yields CDR1 LNHDA and CDR2 SQIVND (reference sequence). The CDR3 sequence is 16 residues long.

This clonotype has at least ten counts. The chain has TRBV2 and TRBJ2-4, with D uncertain. CDR1 and CDR2 from the germline V gene are SNHLY and FYNNEI. This CDR3 region has 14 residues. Trimming pared 4 bases from V and 0 bases from J, leaving 7 bases between. The CDR3 here is CASSVILAKNIQYF. The DNA of the CDR3 is TGTGCCAGCAGTGTCATCCTAGCCAAAAACATTCAGTACTTC.

As to this clonotype: A clone one base away is much larger, so this may be a read error. The V call is TRBV3-1, the J call TRBJ2-7; 9 bases are shared with TRBD1. The CDR3 spans 13 residues. Germline V CDR1 and CDR2: LGHDT, YNNKEL (reference sequence). CDR3 region: CASSSFRDRERYF. CDR3 DNA sequence: TGTGCCAGCAGCTCATTCCGGGACAGGGAGCGGTACTTC.

To note about this clonotype: The conserved phenylalanine or tryptophan is not found at the CDR3 terminus, so this likely reflects a read error. The rearrangement links TRBV12-3 or TRBV12-4 to TRBJ2-5; possible D gene TRBD2, 6 bases. The length of the CDR3 is 16 residues. The V end was cut by 1 base, the J end by 7 bases, with 19 bases between. In DNA form, the CDR3 reads TGTGCCAGCAGTTTAGTTACTAGCACCTCCCGAGTGACCCAGTACATC. It is translated as CASSLVTSTSRVTQYI.

This clonotype has ten or more counts. This rearrangement joins TRBV24-1 to TRBJ2-3, with 13 nucleotides matching TRBD2. The V gene end was trimmed by 7 bases and the J gene end by 6 bases; junction bases not matched to a gene: 6. The CDR3 is made up of 15 amino acids. The germline CDR1 and CDR2 sequences are KGHDR and SFDVKD. Here the CDR3 reads CATSKTSGRYDTQYF. DNA of the CDR3: TGTGCCACCAGCAAGACTAGCGGGAGGTACGATACGCAGTATTTT.

This clonotype turned up a few times. Sequence at one end of the junction differs from germline and may be a read error. This chain uses TRBV24-1 with TRBJ2-6; TRBD1 aligns across 7 bases. The CDR3 totals 19 residues. Germline V gives CDR1 KGHDR, CDR2 SFDVKD. As DNA, the CDR3 is TGTGCCGCCAGTGATTCGAGAACAGGGGTCCCCTCTGGGGCCAACGTCCTGACTTTC. This codes for CAASDSRTGVPSGANVLTF.

At least ten counts were recorded for this clonotype. J is TRBJ2-1 and V is TRBV7-2; D is possibly TRBD1 or TRBD2 (5 bases each). Trimming removed 5 bases from V and 5 bases from J, with 16 bases in between. This CDR3 spans 15 amino acids. The germline V gene has CDR1 SGHTA and CDR2 FQGNSA. In DNA form, the CDR3 reads TGTGCCAGCAGCCCCTCGGGACCGCTGGACAATGAGCAGTTCTTC. Protein sequence: CASSPSGPLDNEQFF. The full variable domain, its missing parts supplied by reference TRBV7-2 and TRBJ2-1, is GAGVSQSPSNKVTEKGKDVELRCDPISGHTALYWYRQSLGQGLEFLIYFQGNSAPDKSGLPSDRFSAERTGGSVSTLTIQRTQQEDSAVYLCASSPSGPLDNEQFFGPGTRLTVL.

This clonotype was recorded at least ten times. The chain employs TRBV7-9 and TRBJ2-1; D gene ambiguous. Germline CDR1 SEHNR, CDR2 FQNEAQ (reference sequence). The V and J ends lost 2 bases and 0 bases respectively, with 8 bases between them. There are 15 residues in the CDR3. The chain's CDR3 is CASSLPGSSYNEQFF. For the CDR3, the DNA is TGTGCCAGCAGCTTACCAGGTAGCTCCTACAATGAGCAGTTCTTC.

This clonotype was recorded once. A read error is likely here: a far larger clone is one base away. The chain has TRBV18 and TRBJ2-7; either TRBD1 or TRBD2 may fit D (5 bases each). The CDR3 has 12 amino acids. The V end was cut by 4 bases, the J end by 3 bases, with 7 bases between. The germline V gene encodes CDR1 KGHSH and CDR2 LQKENI. CDR3 nucleotides: TGTGCCAGCTCACTGGGGGACTACGAGCAGTACTTC. Translation gives CASSLGDYEQYF.

The sample holds many counts of this clonotype. This chain links TRBV5-1 with TRBJ1-1, with 7 bases aligning to TRBD1. Germline loops: CDR1 SGHRS, CDR2 YFSETQ. This CDR3 contains 14 residues. Trimming took 3 bases from V and 5 from J; bases not matched to a gene: 7. CDR3 residues: CASSSSGGMTEAFF. The DNA of the CDR3 is TGCGCCAGCAGCTCTTCAGGGGGTATGACTGAAGCTTTCTTT.

Only one count was recorded for this clonotype. No conserved phenylalanine or tryptophan is present at the end of the CDR3, so a read error is the likely explanation. The J gene is TRBJ1-4, the V gene TRBV27, with 8 bases aligning to TRBD1. V was clipped by 8 bases and J by 9 bases; unmatched bases: 8. The germline CDR1 and CDR2 sequences are MNHEY and SMNVEV (reference sequence). The CDR3 contains 13 residues. The chain's CDR3 is CASEGQGGQKLFL. CDR3 sequence (DNA): TGTGCCAGCGAAGGACAGGGTGGTCAAAAACTGTTTCTT.

With regard to this clonotype: A much more abundant neighbour one base away suggests this may be a read error. This chain uses TRBV12-3 or TRBV12-4 with TRBJ2-1; a weak D match, TRBD2 (6 bases). The V and J ends lost 3 bases and 7 bases respectively, with 16 bases between them. The CDR3 runs 15 residues. The CDR3 sequence is CASSFRGKAGNEQFF. The CDR3 nucleotides are TGTGCCAGCAGTTTTCGCGGGAAGGCCGGGAATGAGCAGTTCTTC.

This clonotype has just a few counts. Written as DNA, the CDR3 is TGCGCCAGCAGGGACGGCTTCTATGGCTACACCTTC. It specifies CASRDGFYGYTF. The chain joins TRBV5-1 to TRBJ1-2; D remains unclear. The V end was cut by 5 bases, the J end by 4 bases, with 9 bases between. Germline assignment: CDR1 SGHRS and CDR2 YFSETQ. The CDR3 runs to 12 residues. Full variable domain (missing parts from reference TRBV5-1 and TRBJ1-2): KAGVTQTPRYLIKTRGQQVTLSCSPISGHRSVSWYQQTPGQGLQFLFEYFSETQRNKGNFPGRFSGRQFSNSRSEMNVSTLELGDSALYLCASRDGFYGYTFGSGTRLTVV.

The V and J genes are TRBV6-5 and TRBJ2-7; D call uncertain. The V gene's germline CDR1 is MNHEY and CDR2 SVGAGI. The CDR3 runs 11 residues. The germline V and J ends were trimmed by 8 bases and 4 bases, with 9 bases remaining between them. Here the CDR3 reads CASWSAYEQYF. CDR3 bases: TGTGCCAGCTGGTCCGCTTACGAGCAGTACTTC.

This clonotype was observed at least ten times. The V gene is TRBV30, the J gene TRBJ1-1; 7 bases align to TRBD1. Germline CDR1 GTSNPN, CDR2 SVGIG (reference sequence). Trimming cost V 4 bases and J 1 base; bases outside gene matches: 3. CDR3 length: 13 amino acids. As DNA, the CDR3 is TGTGCCTGGATGGGACAGCCGAACACTGAAGCTTTCTTT. Its protein product is CAWMGQPNTEAFF. Filled out from reference TRBV30 and TRBJ1-1, the complete variable domain reads SQTIHQWPATLVQPVGSPLSLECTVEGTSNPNLYWYRQAAGRGLQLLFYSVGIGQISSEVPQNLSASRPQDRQFILSSKKLLLSDSGFYLCAWMGQPNTEAFFGQGTRLTVV.

As for this clonotype: A single base separates this from a much larger clone, so it may be a read error. This rearrangement joins TRBV5-1 to TRBJ2-5; D gene ambiguous. The CDR3 has 13 residues. Germline V gene lookup returns CDR1 SGHRS and CDR2 YFSETQ. V lost 4 bases, J lost 5 bases, and 12 bases lay in between. CDR3 coding DNA: TGCGCCAGCAGCAGGATAGGATTGGAGACCCAGTACTTC. This translates into CASSRIGLETQYF.

The chain joins TRBV20-1 to TRBJ2-3; 12 bases match TRBD2. The V segment lost 5 bases and the J segment 5 bases; nucleotides outside the gene matches: 5. Germline V gives CDR1 DFQATT, CDR2 SNEGSKA (reference sequence). The CDR3 has 14 residues. The CDR3 sequence: CSAFPTSGGDTQYF. The CDR3 nucleotides are TGCAGTGCTTTCCCGACTAGCGGGGGAGATACGCAGTATTTT.

This clonotype was seen ten or more times. The DNA of the CDR3 is TGCGCCAGCAGCGGAGGGACAGCTAACACTGAAGCTTTCTTT. Protein product: CASSGGTANTEAFF. This chain connects TRBV5-1 to TRBJ1-1; 7 nucleotides match TRBD1. With V trimmed by 4 bases and J by 2 bases, 5 bases remained unmatched. Germline lookup yields CDR1 SGHRS and CDR2 YFSETQ. The CDR3 has 14 amino acids.

In its sample, this clonotype was seen many times. The genes are TRBV5-4 and TRBJ2-6; TRBD1 aligns across 7 bases. CDR3 length equals 17 residues. Germline V gene sequence: CDR1 SGHNT, CDR2 YYREEE (reference sequence). The junction had 5 bases not matched to a gene; V was cut back by 0 bases and J by 2 bases. The DNA of the CDR3 is TGTGCCAGCAGCTTGGATTACAGGGGCACTGGGGCCAACGTCCTGACTTTC. This gives the protein CASSLDYRGTGANVLTF.

This clonotype has ten or more counts. The chain combines TRBV11-2 with TRBJ1-2; the match to TRBD1 covers 7 bases. The CDR3 totals 16 residues. Per the germline V gene, CDR1 is SGHAT and CDR2 is FQNNGV. Losses at the gene ends were 1 base for V and 3 bases for J; bases not matched to a gene: 8. The CDR3 sequence: CASSLALRDSHYGYTF. DNA for the CDR3: TGTGCCAGCAGCTTAGCGCTCCGGGACAGCCACTATGGCTACACCTTC.

This clonotype came up many times. The rearrangement joins TRBV5-1 to TRBJ2-3, with D perhaps matching TRBD2 (7 bases). The CDR3 extends over 16 amino acids. CDR1 is SGHRS and CDR2 is YFSETQ in the germline V gene. Trimming removed 3 bases from V and 4 bases from J, with 18 bases in between. CDR3 bases: TGCGCCAGCAGCTATCGGGGGGCTGGGAGTCCAGATACGCAGTATTTT. This gives the protein CASSYRGAGSPDTQYF. The complete variable domain, with remaining parts taken from reference TRBV5-1 and TRBJ2-3, reads KAGVTQTPRYLIKTRGQQVTLSCSPISGHRSVSWYQQTPGQGLQFLFEYFSETQRNKGNFPGRFSGRQFSNSRSEMNVSTLELGDSALYLCASSYRGAGSPDTQYFGPGTRLTVL.

The table lists this clonotype with many counts. In nucleotides, the CDR3 is TGTGCCAGCAGTGAAGTGGGTGGAAACATTCAGTACTTC. Its protein is CASSEVGGNIQYF. This chain connects TRBV6-1 to TRBJ2-4, with D hard to call. The CDR3 extends over 13 amino acids. Trimming cost V 1 base and J 6 bases, with 7 bases left between them. The germline V gene has CDR1 MNHNS and CDR2 SASEGT.

This clonotype was recorded a few times. The J gene is TRBJ2-3, the V gene TRBV27; D not certain. Germline V gene data show CDR1 as MNHEY and CDR2 as SMNVEV (reference sequence). The CDR3 extends over 14 amino acids. Trimming left V 3 bases short and J 4 bases short, with 11 bases between. The CDR3 nucleotides are TGTGCCAGCAGTTTTGGACCTGGTCCAGATACGCAGTATTTT. It is translated as CASSFGPGPDTQYF.

The table lists this clonotype with many counts. V usage is TRBV5-1 and J usage is TRBJ2-1; TRBD1 is a possible D gene (5 bases). Per the germline V gene, CDR1 is SGHRS and CDR2 is YFSETQ. V was cut by 1 base and J by 9 bases, with 17 bases left in between. The CDR3 has 15 amino acids. CDR3 protein: CASSLQDIYTSEQFF. The CDR3, as DNA: TGCGCCAGCAGCTTGCAGGACATATATACCAGTGAGCAGTTCTTC.

This clonotype occurred a few times. The chain combines TRBV12-3 or TRBV12-4 with TRBJ2-3; TRBD2 matches 7 bases. The CDR3 consists of 13 residues. Trimming took 8 bases from V and 2 from J; bases not matched to a gene: 4. This chain's CDR3 is CASCSGLTDTQYF. The CDR3 bases are TGTGCCAGCTGTAGCGGGCTCACAGATACGCAGTATTTT.